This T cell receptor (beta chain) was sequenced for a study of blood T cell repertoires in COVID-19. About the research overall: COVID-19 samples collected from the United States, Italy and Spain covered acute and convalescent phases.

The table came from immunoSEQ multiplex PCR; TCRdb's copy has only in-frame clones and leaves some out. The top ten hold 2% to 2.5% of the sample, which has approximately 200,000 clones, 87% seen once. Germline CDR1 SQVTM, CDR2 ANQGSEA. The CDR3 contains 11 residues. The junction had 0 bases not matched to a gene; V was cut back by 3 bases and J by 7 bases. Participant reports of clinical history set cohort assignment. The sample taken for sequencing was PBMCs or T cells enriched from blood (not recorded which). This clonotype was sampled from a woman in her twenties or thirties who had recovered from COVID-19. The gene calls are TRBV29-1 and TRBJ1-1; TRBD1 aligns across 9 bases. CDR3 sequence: CSVETGGEAFF. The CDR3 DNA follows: TGCAGCGTTGAGACAGGGGGTGAAGCTTTCTTT. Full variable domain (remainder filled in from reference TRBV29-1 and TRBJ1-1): SAVISQKPSRDICQRGTSLTIQCQVDSQVTMMFWYRQQPGQSLTLIATANQGSEATYESGFVIDKFPISRPNLTFSTLTVSNMSPEDSSIYLCSVETGGEAFFGQGTRLTVV.